These 6 T cell receptor beta chains were sequenced from one sample in a study of T cell responses to AZD1222 COVID-19 vaccine. Only in-frame clones appear in the TCRdb table, and some are missing; sequencing was by immunoSEQ multiplex PCR. The profile shows 95,000 to 100,000 clones, approximately 87% of them singletons. The sample consisted of peripheral blood, taken 28 days after the second AZD1222 dose. The receptors originated from an adult who received the AZD1222 COVID-19 vaccine.

The V and J genes are TRBV7-2 and TRBJ2-5, with TRBD2 identical over 11 bases. The germline gives CDR1 SGHTA, CDR2 FQGNSA. V shed 0 bases, J shed 3 bases, and the junction held 12 bases outside the gene matches. This CDR3 spans 19 amino acids. Here the CDR3 reads CASSLALSGTSGKKETQYF. DNA of the CDR3: TGTGCCAGCAGCTTAGCCCTCTCGGGGACTAGCGGAAAGAAAGAGACCCAGTACTTC.

The chain combines TRBV4-1 with TRBJ2-2; 9 bases fit TRBD1. The CDR3 contains 20 residues. Per germline, CDR1 MGHRA and CDR2 YSYEKL. V was clipped by 0 bases and J by 2 bases; unmatched bases: 13. The CDR3 region has the DNA TGCGCCAGCAGCCAAGACCTCTGGCCGGGACAGGGTTTTAACACCGGGGAGCTGTTTTTT. Protein sequence: CASSQDLWPGQGFNTGELFF.

This chain uses TRBV5-5 with TRBJ1-5; D may be TRBD1 (6 bases). Deletions cut 1 base from V and 3 bases from J, with 23 bases between. This CDR3 is 19 amino acids long. Germline CDR1 SGHKS, CDR2 YYEKEE (reference sequence). CDR3 DNA: TGTGCCAGCAGCTTGAATCCGTTAACGACCAGGGGTCACAATCAGCCCCAGCATTTT. Encoded protein: CASSLNPLTTRGHNQPQHF.

The chain joins TRBV19 to TRBJ1-1; D remains unclear. Trimming shortened V by 4 bases and J by 7 bases, and 10 bases separated the two germline ends. Germline V gene sequence: CDR1 LNHDA, CDR2 SQIVND (reference sequence). This CDR3 is 12 amino acids long. The CDR3 region has the DNA TGTGCCAGTAGTACGCAGCGATATGAAGCTTTCTTT. This sequence encodes CASSTQRYEAFF.

The chain is built from TRBV5-1 and TRBJ2-3, with 10 bases that match TRBD1. Germline V gene data show CDR1 as SGHRS and CDR2 as YFSETQ. V dropped 4 bases and J dropped 0; count of bases not matched to a gene: 14. The CDR3 has 19 amino acids. The CDR3 DNA reads as TGCGCCAGCAGCACGGGGACAGGGGCGGGGGCGCAGAGCACAGATACGCAGTATTTT. It yields the protein CASSTGTGAGAQSTDTQYF.

The chain combines TRBV6-1 with TRBJ1-5, with TRBD1 identical over 7 bases. The CDR3 extends over 16 amino acids. V shed 4 bases, J shed 6 bases, and the junction held 12 bases outside the gene matches. The germline V gene has CDR1 MNHNS and CDR2 SASEGT. CDR3 DNA: TGTGCCAGCAGTGGCCCTTTTCAGGGGGGAGGTCAGCCCCAGCATTTT. Encoded protein: CASSGPFQGGGQPQHF.